This T cell receptor (beta chain) appears in the sequencing data of a study of T cells after yellow fever vaccination. Whole-study results and caveats: Most primary-vaccination clones reappeared after the booster (about 96% CD4, about 90% CD8). Overall, a small share of clonotypes was seen in both CD4 and CD8 compartments.

This clonotype has just a few counts. What it binds is not known. Germline CDR1 reads MDHEN; CDR2 reads SYDVKM. The V and J ends lost 4 bases and 3 bases respectively, with 22 bases between them. The CDR3 length is 17 residues. Template-switching 5'RACE yielded the TCR cDNA; a universal primer site and UMIs were added in the process. TCRdb ran MiXCR on the 5' RACE reads and lists one entry per CDR3 protein. Of 510,000 or so distinct CDR3 sequences listed, approximately 21% are singletons. This clonotype was obtained from a man aged 25 to 40 who received the YFV17D yellow fever vaccine. V and J are TRBV28 and TRBJ2-7; possible D gene TRBD2, 6 bases. The sample was PBMCs, taken 15 days after the yellow fever booster vaccination. CDR3 sequence: CASSSTLAPTVYYEQYF. For the CDR3, the DNA is TGTGCCAGCAGTTCAACCCTAGCGCCGACAGTCTACTACGAGCAGTACTTC.